Listed below are T cell receptor beta chains from one sample, sequenced in a study of cytomegalovirus exposure and HLA in healthy donors. Only in-frame clones appear in the TCRdb table, and some are missing; sequencing was by immunoSEQ multiplex PCR. The data hold 100,000 to 150,000 clones, with roughly 75% observed a single time. The source material was PBMCs. The receptors come from a man younger than 40 in good health and CMV-seropositive. CDR3s include the opening cysteine and the closing phenylalanine or tryptophan. The order of the fields is clone size, V gene, D gene, J gene, CDR3 DNA, CDR3 protein. A D gene is named only where the DNA matches it firmly. Clone size appears in some rows only: once, few, many, or a class for an expanded clone.

-	TRBV14	-	TRBJ2-2	TGTGCCAGCAGCCTAGAGAACACCGAGGAGCTGTTTTTT	CASSLENTEELFF
few	TRBV2	TRBD2	TRBJ2-7	TGTGCCAGTAACTTAGCGGGGGTCAGCTCCTACGAGCAGTACTTC	CASNLAGVSSYEQYF
-	TRBV7-8	-	TRBJ2-7	TGTGCCAGCAGCTCCAACCCGGGTCCGTCCTACGAGCAGTACTTC	CASSSNPGPSYEQYF
-	TRBV27	TRBD2	TRBJ2-7	TGTGCCAGCAGCCCCGTCGGGACGGGACTAGGTCTTGGGGAGCAGTACTTC	CASSPVGTGLGLGEQYF
-	TRBV7-6	-	TRBJ1-1	TGTGCCAGCAGCAACCCACAGGGGAACACTGAAGCTTTCTTT	CASSNPQGNTEAFF
-	TRBV7-2	TRBD1	TRBJ1-1	TGTGCCAGCAGCTCAGGACAGGAGAACACTGAAGCTTTCTTT	CASSSGQENTEAFF
-	TRBV5-1	TRBD1	TRBJ2-3	TGCGCCAGCAGCCTGGGACAGCACACAGATACGCAGTATTTT	CASSLGQHTDTQYF
-	TRBV10-1	-	TRBJ1-1	TGCGCCAGCAGTGGCGGGATATACACTGAAGCTTTCTTT	CASSGGIYTEAFF
-	TRBV7-2	-	TRBJ2-2	TGTGCCAGCAGCTTAGAGCGGGAGCTGTTTTTT	CASSLERELFF
-	TRBV10-3	TRBD2	TRBJ2-7	TGTGCCAACAGTCGGGAGGGCCTGGCCTACGAGCAGTACTTC	CANSREGLAYEQYF
-	TRBV13	-	TRBJ2-1	TGTGCCAGCAGCTCCGGAGGGCGCGGGTACAATGAGCAGTTCTTC	CASSSGGRGYNEQFF
-	TRBV30	TRBD1	TRBJ2-3	TGTGCCTGGACGGGACAGGGGGCAGATACGCAGTATTTT	CAWTGQGADTQYF
-	TRBV18	-	TRBJ2-6	TGTGCCAGCTCGATTACACAGCTTTACTCTGGGGCCAACGTCCTGACTTTC	CASSITQLYSGANVLTF
-	TRBV29-1	-	TRBJ1-2	TGCAGCGTTGAAAGGGGGAGTGGTGGCTACACCTTC	CSVERGSGGYTF
-	TRBV4-3	TRBD2	TRBJ2-1	TGCGCCAGCAGCCCGAGGGCTAGCGGAAGCTCCTACAATGAGCAGTTCTTC	CASSPRASGSSYNEQFF
-	TRBV10-3	-	TRBJ2-3	TGTGCCATCCTCTCCAGGGATGTAGACACAGATACGCAGTATTTT	CAILSRDVDTDTQYF
-	TRBV29-1	TRBD1	TRBJ2-5	TGCAGCGCCGAGGGACAGGAGGGAGAGACCCAGTACTTC	CSAEGQEGETQYF